These 24 T cell receptor beta chains were all obtained from the same sample, sequenced in a study of T-cell reconstitution after alpha-beta-depleted transplantation in children. Preparing the TCRbeta library involved the use of unique molecular identifiers. TCRdb reanalysed the PCR reads using MiXCR and keeps one entry per CDR3 protein. The table lists more than 400,000 distinct CDR3 sequences, approximately 42% of them singletons. This specimen consisted of PBMCs, obtained before TCRalphabeta/CD19-depleted stem cell transplant. These receptor sequences come from a girl aged 2 to 10 with aplastic anemia, due to receive a stem cell transplant.

This clonotype occurred many times. The genes are TRBV20-1 and TRBJ1-6, with D unclear. In germline, CDR1 is DFQATT, CDR2 SNEGSKA (reference sequence). The CDR3 covers 14 residues. Trimming pared 3 bases from V and 10 bases from J, leaving 16 bases between. CDR3 nucleotide sequence: TGCAGTGCTAGGTTCTCCGGGATGGGGTCACCCCTCCACTTT. Residues: CSARFSGMGSPLHF.

V gene TRBV5-5 combines with J gene TRBJ1-5; D gene unclear. The CDR3 is 16 residues long. The V gene lost 0 bases and the J gene lost 5 bases, with 15 bases spanning the gap. CDR1 SGHKS and CDR2 YYEKEE come from the germline V gene (reference sequence). CDR3 nucleotide sequence: TGTGCCAGCAGCTTGGGGATGACTTACGGGGATCAGCCCCAGCATTTT. This sequence encodes CASSLGMTYGDQPQHF.

This rearrangement joins TRBV20-1 to TRBJ2-7, with 8 positions matching TRBD2. Germline CDR1 is DFQATT and CDR2 is SNEGSKA (reference sequence). This CDR3 is 14 amino acids long. J gave up 2 bases and V 4 bases, and 7 bases lay outside the gene matches. The CDR3 loop reads CSAKGGRTTYEQYF. CDR3 DNA sequence: TGCAGTGCTAAGGGCGGGAGGACGACCTACGAGCAGTACTTC.

The chain employs TRBV20-1 and TRBJ1-2; D uncertain. Trimming shortened V by 0 bases and J by 0 bases, and 14 bases separated the two germline ends. The CDR3 has 16 residues. Germline-derived CDR1 and CDR2 are DFQATT and SNEGSKA (reference sequence). The CDR3 region is CSARDPRTRSNYGYTF. As DNA, the CDR3 is TGCAGTGCTAGAGATCCCAGGACGCGATCTAACTATGGCTACACCTTC.

This clonotype was found many times. The rearrangement uses TRBV20-1 and TRBJ2-1; 10 bases line up with TRBD2. The CDR3 contains 15 residues. The germline V gene has CDR1 DFQATT and CDR2 SNEGSKA (reference sequence). The trim removed 0 bases at V and 10 bases at J, leaving 9 bases unmatched. The CDR3 DNA is TGCAGTGCTAGAGATGGCACTAGCGGGAAGGCGGAGCAGTTCTTC. Translating it yields CSARDGTSGKAEQFF.

The rearrangement links TRBV6-1 to TRBJ2-3; D is perhaps TRBD1 or TRBD2 (5 bases each). The germline CDR1 and CDR2 sequences are MNHNS and SASEGT. The CDR3 is 15 residues long. V was pared by 6 bases and J by 4 bases, with 17 bases between. The CDR3 spells CASRVGTATPDTQYF. The CDR3 DNA reads as TGTGCCAGCAGAGTCGGGACGGCTACACCAGATACGCAGTATTTT.

The V call is TRBV20-1, the J call TRBJ2-5; the match to TRBD2 covers 8 bases. The CDR3 is 15 residues long. Germline V gene sequence: CDR1 DFQATT, CDR2 SNEGSKA (reference sequence). The V and J ends lost 0 bases and 4 bases, in that order; junction bases with no gene match: 7. This CDR3 reads CSARDRGGFGETQYF. The CDR3 nucleotides are TGCAGTGCTAGAGATCGCGGGGGGTTCGGAGAGACCCAGTACTTC.

V gene TRBV7-9 combines with J gene TRBJ2-7; possibly TRBD1 for D (5 bases). The CDR3 has 14 amino acids. Trimming removed 4 bases at V and 2 bases at J, with 12 bases between. The V gene's germline CDR1 is SEHNR and CDR2 FQNEAQ (reference sequence). CDR3 loop: CASSSTGNTYEQYF. CDR3 nucleotides: TGTGCCAGCAGCTCCACAGGTAATACCTACGAGCAGTACTTC. Full variable domain (outside the CDR3, taken from reference TRBV7-9 and TRBJ2-7): DTGVSQNPRHKITKRGQNVTFRCDPISEHNRLYWYRQTLGQGPEFLTYFQNEAQLEKSRLLSDRFSAERPKGSFSTLEIQRTEQGDSAMYLCASSSTGNTYEQYFGPGTRLTVT.

This chain joins TRBV20-1 and TRBJ1-1; 9 bases agree with TRBD1. Germline CDR1 DFQATT, CDR2 SNEGSKA (reference sequence). V was clipped by 6 bases and J by 2 bases; unmatched bases: 7. CDR3 length: 14 amino acids. CDR3 loop: CSATGGAGNTEAFF. CDR3 bases: TGCAGTGCCACAGGGGGCGCGGGAAACACTGAAGCTTTCTTT.

This clonotype was observed a few times. The chain couples TRBV12-3 or TRBV12-4 to TRBJ2-3; D perhaps matches TRBD1 (5 bases). The germline V and J ends were trimmed by 7 bases and 4 bases, with 18 bases remaining between them. The CDR3 runs to 15 residues. CDR3 DNA: TGTGCCAGCACGTTAATGACGACAGTCTCAGATACGCAGTATTTT. Protein sequence: CASTLMTTVSDTQYF.

Only a few counts were recorded for this clonotype. The rearrangement uses TRBV3-1 and TRBJ1-1, with 9 nucleotides matching TRBD1. Per germline, CDR1 LGHDT and CDR2 YNNKEL (reference sequence). V was clipped by 1 base and J by 3 bases; unmatched bases: 3. CDR3 length: 15 amino acids. The CDR3 sequence: CASSQGWTGDTEAFF. The CDR3 bases are TGTGCCAGCAGCCAAGGGTGGACAGGGGACACTGAAGCTTTCTTT.

This clonotype was picked up a small number of times. The CDR3, as DNA: TGTGCCAGCAGCTTACGTCCTAGCCGTACAGATACGCAGTATTTT. This sequence encodes CASSLRPSRTDTQYF. The chain is built from TRBV11-2 and TRBJ2-3; D is possibly TRBD2 (5 bases). Trimming shortened V by 2 bases and J by 3 bases, and 12 bases separated the two germline ends. Per germline, CDR1 SGHAT and CDR2 FQNNGV. CDR3 length: 15 residues.

The rearrangement uses TRBV4-2 and TRBJ2-5, with a tentative D call TRBD2 (5 bases). The V gene's germline CDR1 is LGHNA and CDR2 YNFKEQ. Trimming removed 1 base from V and 4 bases from J, with 10 bases in between. The CDR3 runs 14 residues. CDR3 sequence: CASSQGRGGETQYF. DNA for the CDR3: TGTGCCAGCAGCCAAGGCCGGGGTGGAGAGACCCAGTACTTC.

The table lists this clonotype with many counts. V and J are TRBV20-1 and TRBJ1-2; D is unresolved. The V end was cut by 2 bases, the J end by 2 bases, with 12 bases between. Germline V gives CDR1 DFQATT, CDR2 SNEGSKA (reference sequence). The CDR3 has 14 amino acids. For the CDR3, the DNA is TGCAGTGCTAGAAGGATGGTGGGAAACTATGGCTACACCTTC. Protein product: CSARRMVGNYGYTF.

The J gene is TRBJ2-5, the V gene TRBV29-1, with 11 bases lining up with TRBD2. CDR1 is SQVTM, CDR2 ANQGSEA, per germline. Losses at the gene ends were 3 bases for V and 3 bases for J; bases not matched to a gene: 6. The CDR3 length is 15 residues. DNA of the CDR3: TGCAGCGTTGATACTAGCGGGAGTTTGGAAGAGACCCAGTACTTC. This encodes CSVDTSGSLEETQYF.

The rearrangement joins TRBV6-1 to TRBJ1-4; maybe TRBD1 (6 bases). The CDR3 spans 17 residues. Looked up from germline, CDR1 is MNHNS and CDR2 is SASEGT. V lost 6 bases and J lost 9, with 26 bases in between. CDR3 sequence (DNA): TGTGCCAGCAGAGACCAGAGATCCGGCAGGGGAGGACAAAAACTGTTTTTT. Its translation is CASRDQRSGRGGQKLFF.

CDR3 DNA: TGTGCCATCAGTGCAGGATCGCTTACAGCTGGGGCCAACGTCCTGACTTTC. The encoded protein is CAISAGSLTAGANVLTF. The chain couples TRBV10-3 to TRBJ2-6; unclear D gene. V was pared by 4 bases and J by 2 bases, with 15 bases between. Germline V gene sequence: CDR1 ENHRY, CDR2 SYGVKD. This CDR3 comprises 17 residues.

This clonotype was counted at least ten times. The CDR3 DNA sequence: TGTGCCAGCAGTTACGTGACAGCACCATATGGCTACACCTTC. Protein: CASSYVTAPYGYTF. The genes are TRBV6-5 and TRBJ1-2, with D maybe TRBD1 (5 bases). CDR3 length: 14 amino acids. From germline, CDR1 is MNHEY and CDR2 SVGAGI. The V end was cut by 2 bases, the J end by 5 bases, with 12 bases between.

The sample holds many counts of this clonotype. CDR3 bases: TGTGCCAGCAGCACGGGACTAGCGGGAGGCCCCTCCTACGAGCAGTACTTC. Its protein product is CASSTGLAGGPSYEQYF. The gene calls are TRBV9 and TRBJ2-7; TRBD2 agrees at 15 bases. This CDR3 has 17 amino acids. Germline V gives CDR1 SGDLS, CDR2 YYNGEE. V lost 4 bases to trimming and J lost 0 bases; unmatched junction nucleotides: 5.

The chain is built from TRBV12-3 or TRBV12-4 and TRBJ2-5; 8 nucleotides agree with TRBD1. After removal of 5 bases from V and 0 bases from J, the junction contained 8 bases not matched to a gene. The CDR3 sequence is 16 residues long. CDR3: CASSPPAGGYQETQYF. In DNA, the CDR3 is TGTGCCAGCAGTCCCCCGGCAGGGGGCTACCAAGAGACCCAGTACTTC.

This clonotype was detected ten times or more. The chain recombines TRBV18 with TRBJ1-1; weak D call: TRBD1 (6 bases). Germline V gives CDR1 KGHSH, CDR2 LQKENI. V was shortened by 2 bases and J by 8 bases, with 15 bases between the two germline ends. The CDR3 is 14 residues long. The CDR3 nucleotides read TGTGCCAGCTCACCAGGACCAGGGGTCACAGAAGCTTTCTTT. Its protein is CASSPGPGVTEAFF.

This clonotype was detected many times. The genes are TRBV7-2 and TRBJ2-7; 12 bases are shared with TRBD1. With V trimmed by 4 bases and J by 4 bases, 8 bases remained unmatched. The CDR3 has 16 residues. Germline V gives CDR1 SGHTA, CDR2 FQGNSA. The CDR3 DNA sequence: TGTGCCAGCAGCTCGGGGACAGGGGGCCCCTGGTACGAGCAGTACTTC. Protein: CASSSGTGGPWYEQYF.

This clonotype was seen at least ten times. The chain recombines TRBV12-3 or TRBV12-4 with TRBJ1-5; TRBD1 aligns across 7 bases. J gave up 4 bases and V 3 bases, and 0 bases lay outside the gene matches. The CDR3 loop spans 13 amino acids. The CDR3 coding sequence is TGTGCCAGCAGTTTGACAGGGAATCAGCCCCAGCATTTT. Protein: CASSLTGNQPQHF.

At least ten counts were recorded for this clonotype. The J gene is TRBJ2-1, the V gene TRBV20-1; D might be TRBD1 or TRBD2, each matching 5 bases. The CDR3 is 15 residues long. The germline gives CDR1 DFQATT, CDR2 SNEGSKA (reference sequence). Trimming removed 3 bases at V and 6 bases at J, with 18 bases between. CDR3 sequence reads: CSASQPGMRGNEQFF. DNA of the CDR3: TGCAGTGCTAGTCAGCCGGGGATGAGGGGCAATGAGCAGTTCTTC.